This T cell receptor beta chain emerged from a study of PD-1 blockade in mismatch repair-deficient tumors. Turning to the study itself: All were previously treated, progressing patients with about 11 mismatch repair-deficient cancer types.

Three pembrolizumab responders had their TCRs sequenced. Assay: immunoSEQ multiplex PCR; the TCRdb copy retains only in-frame clones and omits some. The sample lists tens of thousands of clones, approximately 84% seen once, with about 3% in the top ten. Study results and caveats: After pembrolizumab, tumor-resident clones rose rapidly, then generally contracted before radiologic responses.

As for this clone: Its antigen is not identified.

CDR3 length: 15 residues. Germline trimming cut 3 bases from V and 2 bases from J; bases unmatched to any gene: 3. Germline lookup yields CDR1 SGDLS and CDR2 YYNGEE. The chain joins TRBV9 to TRBJ1-4, with 8 bases fitting TRBD1. The TCR was taken from an adult with mismatch repair-deficient cancer. Sequenced material: PBMCs, taken before pembrolizumab treatment. The CDR3 DNA reads as TGTGCCAGCAGCGGACGACAGGGGACTAATGAAAAACTGTTTTTT. This translates into CASSGRQGTNEKLFF. Full variable domain (remainder filled in from reference TRBV9 and TRBJ1-4): DSGVTQTPKHLITATGQRVTLRCSPRSGDLSVYWYQQSLDQGLQFLIQYYNGEERAKGNILERFSAQQFPDLHSELNLSSLELGDSALYFCASSGRQGTNEKLFFGSGTQLSVL.